This T cell receptor (beta chain) is drawn from a study of blood T cell repertoires in COVID-19. Of note for this clone: One end of the junction fails to match germline, which may point to a read error.

Produced via immunoSEQ multiplex PCR; TCRdb's table is partial and in-frame only. Of about 400,000 clones in the sample, 70% to 90% were seen once. The clonotype originates from a woman aged 18-29 years with acute COVID-19. Sequenced sample: PBMCs or T cells enriched from blood (not recorded which).

The CDR3 spells CASSLGSSNYSF. The CDR3, as DNA: TGTGCCAGCAGCTTAGGGTCTAGTAACTACTCATTC. The J gene is TRBJ2-7, the V gene TRBV7-8, with no clear D. CDR3 length: 12 residues. The germline V gene has CDR1 SGHVS and CDR2 FQNEAQ.